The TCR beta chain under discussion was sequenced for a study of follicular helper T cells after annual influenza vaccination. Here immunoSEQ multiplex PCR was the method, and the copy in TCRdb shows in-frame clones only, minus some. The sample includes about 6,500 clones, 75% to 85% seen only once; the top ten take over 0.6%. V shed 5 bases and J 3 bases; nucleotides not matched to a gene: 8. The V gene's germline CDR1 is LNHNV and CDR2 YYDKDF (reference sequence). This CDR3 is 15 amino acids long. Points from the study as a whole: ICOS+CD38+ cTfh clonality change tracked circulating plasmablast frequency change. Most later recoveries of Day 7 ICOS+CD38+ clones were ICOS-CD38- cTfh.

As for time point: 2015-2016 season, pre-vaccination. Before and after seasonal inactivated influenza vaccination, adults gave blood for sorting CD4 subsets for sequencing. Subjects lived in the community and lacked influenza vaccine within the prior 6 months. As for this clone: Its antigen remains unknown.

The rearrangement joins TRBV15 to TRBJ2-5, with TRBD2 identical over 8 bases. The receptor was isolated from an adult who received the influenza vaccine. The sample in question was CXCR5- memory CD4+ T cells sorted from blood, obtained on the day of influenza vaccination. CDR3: CATSQKWRGEETQYF. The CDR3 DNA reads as TGTGCCACCAGCCAGAAGTGGCGGGGGGAAGAGACCCAGTACTTC.